This T cell receptor beta chain was identified during a study of CD8 T cells in Susac syndrome. The CDR3 has 12 residues. Germline CDR1 is MNHEY and CDR2 is SMNVEV (reference sequence). Germline trimming cut 5 bases from V and 10 bases from J; bases unmatched to any gene: 4. When the RNA was reverse transcribed, random hexamers were used with an input of about 0.5 to 1 ug. The immunoSEQ assay covered 54 Vbeta and 13 Jbeta segments for CDR3. In TCRdb, the immunoSEQ multiplex PCR reads were re-called with MiXCR into one record per CDR3 protein. Among some 200,000 distinct CDR3 sequences listed, roughly 90% were seen once. The T cells that were sequenced for TCR beta were CD8+ and CD4+ cells from blood. TEMRA cells were enriched by FACS, and CD4+ and CD8+ T cells were negatively isolated.

The TCR comes from a human donor with multiple sclerosis. What was sequenced was CD8+ T cells from PBMCs. The rearrangement links TRBV27 to TRBJ2-1; TRBD1 aligns across 8 bases. The CDR3 spells CASSPQGAEQFF. CDR3 in DNA: TGTGCCAGCAGTCCCCAGGGGGCCGAGCAGTTCTTC.